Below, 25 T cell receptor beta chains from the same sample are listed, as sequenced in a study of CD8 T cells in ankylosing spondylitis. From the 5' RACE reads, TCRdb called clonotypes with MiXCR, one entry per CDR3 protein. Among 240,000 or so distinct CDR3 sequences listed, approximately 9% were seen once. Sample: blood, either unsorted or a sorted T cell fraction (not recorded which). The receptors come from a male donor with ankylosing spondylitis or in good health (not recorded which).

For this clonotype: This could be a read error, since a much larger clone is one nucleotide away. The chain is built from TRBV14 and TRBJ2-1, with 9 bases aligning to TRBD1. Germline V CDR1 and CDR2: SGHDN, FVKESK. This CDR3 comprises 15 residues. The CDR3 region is CASSLGGTGYNGQFF. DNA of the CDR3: TGTGCCAGCAGCCTTGGGGGGACAGGGTACAATGGGCAGTTCTTC.

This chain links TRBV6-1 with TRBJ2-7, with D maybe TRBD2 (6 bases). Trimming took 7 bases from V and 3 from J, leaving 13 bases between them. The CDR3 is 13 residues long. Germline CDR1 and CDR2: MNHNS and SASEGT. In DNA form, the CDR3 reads TGTGCCAGCAAGCCGGGACTTTACTACGAGCAGTACTTC. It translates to CASKPGLYYEQYF.

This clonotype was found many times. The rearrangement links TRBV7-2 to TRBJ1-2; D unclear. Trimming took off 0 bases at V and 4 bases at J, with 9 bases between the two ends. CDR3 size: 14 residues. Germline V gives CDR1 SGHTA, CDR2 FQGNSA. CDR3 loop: CASSLAMGGYGYTF. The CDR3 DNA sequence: TGTGCCAGCAGCTTAGCGATGGGAGGCTATGGCTACACCTTC. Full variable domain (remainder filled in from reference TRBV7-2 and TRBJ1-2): GAGVSQSPSNKVTEKGKDVELRCDPISGHTALYWYRQSLGQGLEFLIYFQGNSAPDKSGLPSDRFSAERTGGSVSTLTIQRTQQEDSAVYLCASSLAMGGYGYTFGSGTRLTVV.

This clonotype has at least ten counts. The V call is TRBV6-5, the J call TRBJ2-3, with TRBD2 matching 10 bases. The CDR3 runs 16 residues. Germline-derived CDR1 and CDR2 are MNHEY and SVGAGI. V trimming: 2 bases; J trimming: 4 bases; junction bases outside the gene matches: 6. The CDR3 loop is CASSYGLAGVSDTQYF. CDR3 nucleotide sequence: TGTGCCAGCAGTTACGGCCTAGCGGGAGTGTCAGATACGCAGTATTTT.

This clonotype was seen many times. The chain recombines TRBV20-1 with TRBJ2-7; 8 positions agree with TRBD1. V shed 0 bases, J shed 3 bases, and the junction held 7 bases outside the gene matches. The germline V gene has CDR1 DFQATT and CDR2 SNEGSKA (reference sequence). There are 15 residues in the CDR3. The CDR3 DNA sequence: TGCAGTGCTAGAGATCTGGACAGGGCCCGCTACGAGCAGTACTTC. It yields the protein CSARDLDRARYEQYF.

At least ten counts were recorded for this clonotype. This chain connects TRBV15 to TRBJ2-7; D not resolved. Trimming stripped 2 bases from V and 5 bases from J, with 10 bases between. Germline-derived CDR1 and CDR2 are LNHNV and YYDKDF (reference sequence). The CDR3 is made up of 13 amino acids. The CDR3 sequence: CATSRSLFNEQYF. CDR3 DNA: TGTGCCACCAGCAGATCCCTCTTCAACGAGCAGTACTTC.

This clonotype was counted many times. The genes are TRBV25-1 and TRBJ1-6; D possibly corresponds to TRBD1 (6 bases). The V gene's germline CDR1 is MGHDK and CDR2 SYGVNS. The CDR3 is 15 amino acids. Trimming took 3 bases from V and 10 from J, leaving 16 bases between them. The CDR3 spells CASSDGGGQGSPLHF. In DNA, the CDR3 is TGTGCCAGCAGTGATGGAGGGGGACAAGGATCACCCCTCCACTTT.

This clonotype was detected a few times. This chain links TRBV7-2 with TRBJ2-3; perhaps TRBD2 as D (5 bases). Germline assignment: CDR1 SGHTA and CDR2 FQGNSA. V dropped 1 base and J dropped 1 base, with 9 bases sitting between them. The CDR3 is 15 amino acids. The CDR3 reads CASSLDWTGTDTQYF. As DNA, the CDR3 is TGTGCCAGCAGCTTAGATTGGACTGGCACAGATACGCAGTATTTT.

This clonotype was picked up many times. CDR3: CASSQQGAAEAFF. The CDR3 DNA sequence: TGTGCCAGCAGTCAACAGGGGGCTGCTGAAGCTTTCTTT. The chain couples TRBV6-2 or TRBV6-3 to TRBJ1-1; 9 bases fit TRBD1. CDR3 length equals 13 residues. V dropped 5 bases and J dropped 6; count of bases not matched to a gene: 4. Germline loops: CDR1 MNHEY, CDR2 SVGEGT.

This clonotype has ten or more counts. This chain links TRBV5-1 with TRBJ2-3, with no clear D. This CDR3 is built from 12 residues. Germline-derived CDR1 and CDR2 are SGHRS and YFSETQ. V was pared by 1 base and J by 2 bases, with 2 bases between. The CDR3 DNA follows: TGCGCCAGCAGCTTGACCACAGATACGCAGTATTTT. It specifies CASSLTTDTQYF.

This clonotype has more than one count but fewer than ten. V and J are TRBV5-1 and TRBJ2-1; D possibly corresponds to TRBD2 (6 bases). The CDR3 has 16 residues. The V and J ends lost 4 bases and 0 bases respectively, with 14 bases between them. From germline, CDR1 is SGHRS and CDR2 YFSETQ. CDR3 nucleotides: TGCGCCAGCAGCCCGGAGCCTAGCGACTCCTACAATGAGCAGTTCTTC. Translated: CASSPEPSDSYNEQFF.

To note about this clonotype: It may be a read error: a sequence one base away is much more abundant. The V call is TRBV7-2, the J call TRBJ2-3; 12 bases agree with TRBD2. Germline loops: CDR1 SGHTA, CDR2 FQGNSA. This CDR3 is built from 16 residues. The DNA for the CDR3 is TGTGCCAGCAGCTTACGGACTAGCGGGACGTCAGATACGCCGTATTTT. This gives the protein CASSLRTSGTSDTPYF.

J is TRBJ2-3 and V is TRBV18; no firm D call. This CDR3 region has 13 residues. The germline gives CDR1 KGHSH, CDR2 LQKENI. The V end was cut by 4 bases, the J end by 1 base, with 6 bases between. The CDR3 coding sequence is TGTGCCAGCTCACGCCTGGGCACAGATACGCAGTATTTT. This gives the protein CASSRLGTDTQYF.

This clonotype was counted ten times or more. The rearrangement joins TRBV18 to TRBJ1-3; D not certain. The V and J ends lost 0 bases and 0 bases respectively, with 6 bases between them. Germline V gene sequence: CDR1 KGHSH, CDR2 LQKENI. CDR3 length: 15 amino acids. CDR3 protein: CASSPPLISGNTIYF. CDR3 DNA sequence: TGTGCCAGCTCACCACCGCTCATCTCTGGAAACACCATATATTTT.

As DNA, the CDR3 is TGCAGTGCTAGTGCCACAGGAAGCCGTGGGTACGAGCAGTACTTC. It encodes CSASATGSRGYEQYF. The chain has TRBV20-1 and TRBJ2-7; D might be TRBD1 (5 bases). CDR3 length: 15 amino acids. Germline V gene lookup returns CDR1 DFQATT and CDR2 SNEGSKA (reference sequence). V was cut by 3 bases and J by 4 bases, with 19 bases left in between.

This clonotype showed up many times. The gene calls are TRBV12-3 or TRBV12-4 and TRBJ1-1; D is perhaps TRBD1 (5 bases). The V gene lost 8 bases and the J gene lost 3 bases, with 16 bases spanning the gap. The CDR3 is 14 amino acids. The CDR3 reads CASGGVGDYTEAFF. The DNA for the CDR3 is TGTGCCAGCGGTGGGGTGGGGGACTACACTGAAGCTTTCTTT.

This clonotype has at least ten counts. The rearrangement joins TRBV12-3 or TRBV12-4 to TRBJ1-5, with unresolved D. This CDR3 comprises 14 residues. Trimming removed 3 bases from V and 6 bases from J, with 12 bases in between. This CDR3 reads CASSLRQTSQPQHF. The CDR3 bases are TGTGCCAGCAGTTTGCGGCAAACCAGTCAGCCCCAGCATTTT.

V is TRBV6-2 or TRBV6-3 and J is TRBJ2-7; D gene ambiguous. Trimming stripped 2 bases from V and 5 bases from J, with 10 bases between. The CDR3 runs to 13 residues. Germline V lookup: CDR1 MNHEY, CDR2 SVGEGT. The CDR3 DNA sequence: TGTGCCAGCAGTTACGCTGAGTGGCACGAGCAGTACTTC. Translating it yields CASSYAEWHEQYF.

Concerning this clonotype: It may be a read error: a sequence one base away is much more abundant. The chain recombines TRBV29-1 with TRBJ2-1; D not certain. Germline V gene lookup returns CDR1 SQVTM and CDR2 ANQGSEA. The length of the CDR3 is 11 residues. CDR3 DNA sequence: TGCAGGGTTGATGGGTTCAGCGAGCAGTTCTTC. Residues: CRVDGFSEQFF.

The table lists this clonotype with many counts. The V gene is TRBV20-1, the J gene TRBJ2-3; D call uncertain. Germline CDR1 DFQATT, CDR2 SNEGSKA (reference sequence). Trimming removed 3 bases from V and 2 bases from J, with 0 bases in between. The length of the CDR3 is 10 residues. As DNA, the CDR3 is TGCAGTGCTAGCACAGATACGCAGTATTTT. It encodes CSASTDTQYF.

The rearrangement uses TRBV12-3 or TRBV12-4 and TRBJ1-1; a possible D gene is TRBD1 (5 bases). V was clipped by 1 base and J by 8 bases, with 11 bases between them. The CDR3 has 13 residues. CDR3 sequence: CASSLGGQVEAFF. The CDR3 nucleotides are TGTGCCAGCAGTTTAGGGGGCCAAGTGGAAGCTTTCTTT.

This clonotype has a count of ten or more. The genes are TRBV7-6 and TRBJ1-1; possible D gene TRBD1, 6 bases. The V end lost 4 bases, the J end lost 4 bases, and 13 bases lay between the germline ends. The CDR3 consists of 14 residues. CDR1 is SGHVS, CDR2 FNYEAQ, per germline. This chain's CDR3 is CASSSDSIATEAFF. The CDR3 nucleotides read TGTGCCAGCAGCTCGGACAGCATAGCCACTGAAGCTTTCTTT.

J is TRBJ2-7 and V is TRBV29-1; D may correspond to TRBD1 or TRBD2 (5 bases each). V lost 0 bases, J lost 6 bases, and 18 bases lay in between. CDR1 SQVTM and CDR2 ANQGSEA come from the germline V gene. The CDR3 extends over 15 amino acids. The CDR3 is CSVEDMVSPGTEQYF. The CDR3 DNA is TGCAGCGTTGAAGATATGGTCAGTCCAGGGACCGAGCAGTACTTC.

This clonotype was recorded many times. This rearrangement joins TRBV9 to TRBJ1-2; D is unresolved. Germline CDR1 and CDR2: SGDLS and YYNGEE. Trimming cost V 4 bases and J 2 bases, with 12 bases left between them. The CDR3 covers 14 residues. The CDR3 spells CASSPRTGNYGYTF. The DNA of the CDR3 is TGTGCCAGCAGCCCGAGGACGGGGAACTATGGCTACACCTTC.

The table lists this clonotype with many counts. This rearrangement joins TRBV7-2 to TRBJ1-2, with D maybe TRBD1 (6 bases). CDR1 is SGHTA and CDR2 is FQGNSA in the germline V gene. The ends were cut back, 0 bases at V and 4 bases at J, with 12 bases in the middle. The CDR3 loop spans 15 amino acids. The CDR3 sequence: CASSLAGGLGYGYTF. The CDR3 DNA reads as TGTGCCAGCAGCTTAGCTGGGGGGCTGGGCTATGGCTACACCTTC.